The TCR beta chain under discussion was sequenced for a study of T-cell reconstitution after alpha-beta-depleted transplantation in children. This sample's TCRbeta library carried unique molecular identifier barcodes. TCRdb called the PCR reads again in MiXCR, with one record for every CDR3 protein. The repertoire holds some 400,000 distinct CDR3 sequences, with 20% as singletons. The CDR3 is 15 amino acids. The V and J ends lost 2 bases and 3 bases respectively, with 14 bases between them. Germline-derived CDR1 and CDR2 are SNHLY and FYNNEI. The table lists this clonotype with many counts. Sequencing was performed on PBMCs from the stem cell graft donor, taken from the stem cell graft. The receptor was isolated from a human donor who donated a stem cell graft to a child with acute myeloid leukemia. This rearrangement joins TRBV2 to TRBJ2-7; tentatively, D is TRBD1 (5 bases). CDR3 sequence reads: CASSERGAYGYEQYF. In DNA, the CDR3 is TGTGCCAGCAGTGAAAGGGGTGCGTACGGCTACGAGCAGTACTTC.